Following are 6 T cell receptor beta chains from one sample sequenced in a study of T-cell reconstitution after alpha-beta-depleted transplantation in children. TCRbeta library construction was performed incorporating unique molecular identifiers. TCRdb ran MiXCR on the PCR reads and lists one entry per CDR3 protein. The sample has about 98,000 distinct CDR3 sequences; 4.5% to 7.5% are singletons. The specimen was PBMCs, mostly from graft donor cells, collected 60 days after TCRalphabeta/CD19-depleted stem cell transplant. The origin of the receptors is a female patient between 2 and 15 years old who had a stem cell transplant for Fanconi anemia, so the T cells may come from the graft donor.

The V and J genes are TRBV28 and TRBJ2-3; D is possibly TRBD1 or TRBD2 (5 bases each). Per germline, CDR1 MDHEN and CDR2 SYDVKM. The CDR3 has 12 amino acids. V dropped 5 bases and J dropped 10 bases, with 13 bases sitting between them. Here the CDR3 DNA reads TGTGCCAGCAGTGGGACCCTCTGGGCGCAGTATTTT. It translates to CASSGTLWAQYF.

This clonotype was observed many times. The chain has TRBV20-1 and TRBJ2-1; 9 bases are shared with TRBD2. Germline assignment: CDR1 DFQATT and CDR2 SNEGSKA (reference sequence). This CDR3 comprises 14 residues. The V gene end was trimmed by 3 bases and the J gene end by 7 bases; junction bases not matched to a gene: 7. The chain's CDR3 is CSARLAGVRNEQFF. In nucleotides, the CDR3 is TGCAGTGCTAGGTTAGCGGGAGTTAGGAATGAGCAGTTCTTC.

CDR3: CASSPSGTGAEGQFF. CDR3 in DNA: TGTGCCAGCTCACCCTCGGGGACAGGGGCGGAAGGGCAGTTCTTC. This sequence joins TRBV18 and TRBJ2-1, with 10 bases lining up with TRBD1. The CDR3 runs 15 residues. The V segment lost 3 bases and the J segment 12 bases; nucleotides outside the gene matches: 11. Germline V lookup: CDR1 KGHSH, CDR2 LQKENI.

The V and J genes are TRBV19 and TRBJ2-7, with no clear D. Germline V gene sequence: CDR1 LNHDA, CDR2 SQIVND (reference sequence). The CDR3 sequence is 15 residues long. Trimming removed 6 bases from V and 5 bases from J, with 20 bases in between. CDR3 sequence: CASSRLPFAEDEQYF. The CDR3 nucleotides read TGTGCCAGTAGCCGCCTGCCGTTTGCAGAGGACGAGCAGTACTTC. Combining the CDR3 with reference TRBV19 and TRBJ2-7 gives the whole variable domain DGGITQSPKYLFRKEGQNVTLSCEQNLNHDAMYWYRQDPGQGLRLIYYSQIVNDFQKGDIAEGYSVSREKKESFPLTVTSAQKNPTAFYLCASSRLPFAEDEQYFGPGTRLTVT.

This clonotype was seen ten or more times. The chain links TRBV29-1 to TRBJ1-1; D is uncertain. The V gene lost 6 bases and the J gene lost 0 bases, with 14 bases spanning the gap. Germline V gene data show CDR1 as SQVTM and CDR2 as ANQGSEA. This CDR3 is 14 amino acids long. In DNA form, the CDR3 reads TGCAGCGTCTCCACGGGCAGTTTGAACACTGAAGCTTTCTTT. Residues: CSVSTGSLNTEAFF. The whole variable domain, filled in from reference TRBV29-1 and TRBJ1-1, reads SAVISQKPSRDICQRGTSLTIQCQVDSQVTMMFWYRQQPGQSLTLIATANQGSEATYESGFVIDKFPISRPNLTFSTLTVSNMSPEDSSIYLCSVSTGSLNTEAFFGQGTRLTVV.

The CDR3 region is CASSRGWNYYGYTF. The CDR3, as DNA: TGTGCCAGCAGCAGGGGGTGGAACTACTATGGCTACACCTTC. The chain is built from TRBV5-6 and TRBJ1-2; D possibly corresponds to TRBD1 (6 bases). CDR3 length equals 14 residues. The V gene lost 4 bases and the J gene lost 3 bases, with 13 bases spanning the gap. Germline CDR1 reads SGHDT; CDR2 reads YYEEEE.